This T cell receptor beta chain is from a study of CD8 T cells in ankylosing spondylitis. Points from the study as a whole: The study looked at matched synovial fluid samples from ankylosing spondylitis patients. Disease-linked clones were reported to be significantly enriched there. A TCR beta motif of 7 to 9 highly homologous variants seemed to mark ankylosing spondylitis blood.

For TCR beta, libraries came from quantitative 5'-RACE with molecular barcodes. TCRdb called the 5' RACE reads again in MiXCR, with one record for every CDR3 protein. The sample lists 700,000 or so distinct CDR3 sequences, 15% to 20% occurring once. This clonotype was seen a handful of times. Its antigen remains unidentified. Material for sequencing was blood, either unsorted or a sorted T cell fraction (not recorded which). This clonotype originated in a male donor with ankylosing spondylitis.

In nucleotides, the CDR3 is TGTGCCAGCAGTACAACAGGGTGGACAGATACGCAGTATTTT. This gives the protein CASSTTGWTDTQYF. The chain employs TRBV6-2 or TRBV6-3 and TRBJ2-3; possibly TRBD1 for D (6 bases). Trimming took off 5 bases at V and 3 bases at J, with 12 bases between the two ends. This CDR3 is 14 amino acids long. Germline V gene lookup returns CDR1 MNHEY and CDR2 SVGEGT.